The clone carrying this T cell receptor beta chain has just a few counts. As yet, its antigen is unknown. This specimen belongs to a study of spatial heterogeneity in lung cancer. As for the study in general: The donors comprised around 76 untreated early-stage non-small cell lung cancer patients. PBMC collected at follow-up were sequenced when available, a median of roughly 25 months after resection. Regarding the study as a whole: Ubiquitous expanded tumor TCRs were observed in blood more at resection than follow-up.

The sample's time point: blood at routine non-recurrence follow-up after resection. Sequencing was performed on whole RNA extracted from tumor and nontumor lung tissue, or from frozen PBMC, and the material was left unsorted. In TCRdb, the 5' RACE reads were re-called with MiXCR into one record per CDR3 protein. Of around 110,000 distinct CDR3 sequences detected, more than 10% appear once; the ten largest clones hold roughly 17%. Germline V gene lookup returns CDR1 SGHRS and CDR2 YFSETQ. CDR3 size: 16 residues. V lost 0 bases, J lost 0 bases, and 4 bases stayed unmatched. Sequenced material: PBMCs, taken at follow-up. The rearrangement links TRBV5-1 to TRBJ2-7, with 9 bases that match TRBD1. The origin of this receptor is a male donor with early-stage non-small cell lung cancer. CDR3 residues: CASSLATGGPSYEQYF. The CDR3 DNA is TGCGCCAGCAGCTTGGCGACAGGGGGTCCCTCCTACGAGCAGTACTTC.